This T cell receptor beta chain was sequenced in a study of T-cell reconstitution after alpha-beta-depleted transplantation in children. V lost 3 bases to trimming and J lost 0 bases; unmatched junction nucleotides: 11. This CDR3 has 18 residues. Per the germline V gene, CDR1 is MNHEY and CDR2 is SMNVEV (reference sequence). TCRbeta library construction was performed incorporating unique molecular identifiers. MiXCR was run by TCRdb on the PCR reads, yielding one entry per CDR3 protein. The sample shows about 690,000 distinct CDR3 sequences, over 15% of them seen only once. This clonotype has only a few counts.

The sequencing here drew on PBMCs from the stem cell graft donor, taken from the stem cell graft. The sequence came from a human donor who donated a stem cell graft to a child with acute myeloid leukemia. This chain links TRBV27 with TRBJ2-3, with TRBD2 matching 8 bases. The CDR3 coding sequence is TGTGCCAGCAGTTTCGGTCTAGCGGGCGCTTCTAGCACAGATACGCAGTATTTT. Translation: CASSFGLAGASSTDTQYF.